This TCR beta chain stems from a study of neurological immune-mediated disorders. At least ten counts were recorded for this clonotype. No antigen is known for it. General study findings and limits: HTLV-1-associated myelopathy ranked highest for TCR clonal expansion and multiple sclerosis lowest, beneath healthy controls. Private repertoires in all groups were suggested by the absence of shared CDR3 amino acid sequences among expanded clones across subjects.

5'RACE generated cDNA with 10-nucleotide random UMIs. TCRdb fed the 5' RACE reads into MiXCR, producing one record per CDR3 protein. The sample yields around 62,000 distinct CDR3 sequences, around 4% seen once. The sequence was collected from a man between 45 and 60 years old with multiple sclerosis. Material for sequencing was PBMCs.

CDR3 in amino acids: CASSLTNQPQHF. For the CDR3, the DNA is TGTGCCAGCAGCTTGACGAATCAGCCCCAGCATTTT. This chain joins TRBV5-6 and TRBJ1-5; D call uncertain. The V gene lost 1 base and the J gene lost 4 bases, with 3 bases spanning the gap. Per the germline V gene, CDR1 is SGHDT and CDR2 is YYEEEE. The length of the CDR3 is 12 residues.